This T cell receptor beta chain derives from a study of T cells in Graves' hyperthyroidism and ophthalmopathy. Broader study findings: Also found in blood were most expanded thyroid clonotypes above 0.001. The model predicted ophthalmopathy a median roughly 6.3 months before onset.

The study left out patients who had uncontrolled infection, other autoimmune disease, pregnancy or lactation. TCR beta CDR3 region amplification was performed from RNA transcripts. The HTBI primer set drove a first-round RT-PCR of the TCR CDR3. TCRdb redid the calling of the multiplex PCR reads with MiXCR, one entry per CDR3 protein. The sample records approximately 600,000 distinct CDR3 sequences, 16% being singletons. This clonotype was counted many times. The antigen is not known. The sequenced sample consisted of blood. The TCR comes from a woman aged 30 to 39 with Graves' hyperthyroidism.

CDR3 DNA sequence: TGTGCCAGCACCCTAGGTCTCGATACGGTCGGGACCCAGTACTTC. This gives the protein CASTLGLDTVGTQYF. The rearrangement links TRBV28 to TRBJ2-5; D unresolved. This CDR3 is 15 amino acids long. The germline CDR1 and CDR2 sequences are MDHEN and SYDVKM. V shed 7 bases and J shed 7 bases, with 22 bases lying between them.